The 21 T cell receptor beta chains given below trace back to one sample, sequenced in a study of shared clonotypes between healthy human individuals. Generated by immunoSEQ multiplex PCR, the TCRdb table keeps only in-frame clones and is missing some. The data contain around 440,000 clones, approximately 77% of them seen just once; the ten biggest clones take up 12%. Sequencing used PBMCs. All receptors come from a woman aged 40 to 49 in good health. Some clones in this sample may be carry-over from other donors' samples.

The table lists this clone with a count of one. The chain employs TRBV5-5 and TRBJ1-5; D might be TRBD1 (6 bases). V was clipped by 4 bases and J by 4 bases, with 18 bases between them. Per the germline V gene, CDR1 is SGHKS and CDR2 is YYEKEE (reference sequence). The CDR3 is 16 amino acids. The CDR3 reads CASSPGDRRQNQPQHF. The CDR3 DNA reads TGTGCCAGCAGCCCTGGAGACAGGAGACAAAATCAGCCCCAGCATTTT.

The rearrangement uses TRBV5-1 and TRBJ2-5; 10 nucleotides match TRBD2. Matching the DNA end better, TRBJ2-7 makes the J call doubtful. In germline, CDR1 is SGHRS, CDR2 YFSETQ. CDR3 length: 15 amino acids. CDR3 nucleotides: TGCGCCAGCAGCTTGGAAGCGGGAGGGCCGGGCGAGCAGTACTTC. Amino acids: CASSLEAGGPGEQYF.

This chain joins TRBV4-1 and TRBJ2-7; D might be TRBD1 or TRBD2, each matching 6 bases. The germline V gene encodes CDR1 MGHRA and CDR2 YSYEKL. CDR3 length: 16 amino acids. Trimming left V 4 bases short and J 1 base short, with 17 bases between. The CDR3 protein is CASSRPGDRRSYEQYF. The CDR3 region has the DNA TGCGCCAGCAGCCGCCCGGGAGACAGGAGATCCTACGAGCAGTACTTC.

CDR3 sequence (DNA): TGTGCCAGCAGTTTAGTACAGGGGGACTACGAGCAGTACTTC. Residues: CASSLVQGDYEQYF. The genes are TRBV27 and TRBJ2-7; TRBD1 matches 8 bases. Germline V gene sequence: CDR1 MNHEY, CDR2 SMNVEV (reference sequence). This CDR3 comprises 14 residues. V shed 2 bases and J 3 bases; nucleotides not matched to a gene: 3.

The chain combines TRBV21-1 with TRBJ2-5; the D call in the table, TRBD1, was not verified against the DNA. TRBV21-1 is termed a pseudogene. The CDR3 extends over 15 amino acids. In DNA, the CDR3 is TGTGCCAGCAGCACCAAAGCAGGGGGCAGGGAGACCCAGTACTTC. Translating gives CASSTKAGGRETQYF.

This clone occurred a few times. The CDR3 DNA sequence: TGTGCCAGCAGCTTAAGCGCGAGTCGGGACTACGAGCAGTACTTC. Amino acids: CASSLSASRDYEQYF. The chain couples TRBV11-2 to TRBJ2-7, with a possible D match to TRBD2 (5 bases). The CDR3 is 15 residues long. V lost 2 bases to trimming and J lost 3 bases, with 14 bases between them. In germline, CDR1 is SGHAT, CDR2 FQNNGV.

The rearrangement links TRBV7-3 to TRBJ2-3, with D tentatively TRBD1 or TRBD2 (5 bases each). The V gene lost 2 bases and the J gene lost 4 bases, with 10 bases spanning the gap. The CDR3 contains 14 residues. CDR1 is SGHTA, CDR2 FQGTGA, per germline. This chain's CDR3 is CASSLAGTADTQYF. In nucleotides, the CDR3 is TGTGCCAGCAGCTTAGCAGGGACGGCAGATACGCAGTATTTT.

As for this clone: A far larger clone is only one base removed, so a read error is likely. This chain uses TRBV29-1 with TRBJ2-3; 9 bases are a match to TRBD1. Germline CDR1 SQVTM, CDR2 ANQGSEA. This CDR3 is 14 amino acids long. The CDR3 DNA is TGCAGAGGGTGGACAGGGGCTTTGGGAGATACGCAGTATTTT. Its translation is CRGWTGALGDTQYF.

The chain recombines TRBV11-2 with TRBJ2-7; D ambiguous. CDR1 is SGHAT, CDR2 FQNNGV, per germline. Trimming removed 4 bases at V and 7 bases at J, with 8 bases between. The CDR3 covers 11 residues. This CDR3 is CASSYRREQYF. The CDR3 nucleotides read TGTGCCAGCAGCTACCGTCGTGAGCAGTACTTC.

J is TRBJ2-1 and V is TRBV29-1, with 11 bases matching TRBD2. Trimming removed 4 bases from V and 0 bases from J; junction bases left unmatched: 5. This CDR3 has 16 amino acids. Looked up from germline, CDR1 is SQVTM and CDR2 is ANQGSEA. The CDR3 DNA reads TGCAGCGTTGGGCGACTAGCGGGGAGCTCCTACAATGAGCAGTTCTTC. Translated: CSVGRLAGSSYNEQFF.

The rearrangement joins TRBV4-2 to TRBJ1-5; 7 bases map to TRBD1. Germline V gene data show CDR1 as LGHNA and CDR2 as YNFKEQ. The CDR3 length is 15 residues. J gave up 3 bases and V 4 bases, and 6 bases lay outside the gene matches. CDR3 bases: TGTGCCAGCAGCCCCGGGACAGCGGACAATCAGCCCCAGCATTTT. The encoded protein is CASSPGTADNQPQHF.

Comments on this clone: The likely explanation is a read error, given a far larger clone one base away. Without the conserved terminal phenylalanine or tryptophan, this CDR3 likely stems from a read error. This chain's CDR3 is CAWSPGVGANEQYL. DNA of the CDR3: TGTGCCTGGAGTCCAGGGGTAGGGGCGAACGAGCAGTACCTC. J is TRBJ2-7 and V is TRBV30; possible D gene TRBD1, 6 bases. Between the trimmed V and J ends, which lost 2 bases and 5 bases, there was a span of 16 bases. This CDR3 is 14 amino acids long. Per the germline V gene, CDR1 is GTSNPN and CDR2 is SVGIG (reference sequence).

This chain joins TRBV7-6 and TRBJ2-7; 11 bases map to TRBD2. V shed 1 base, J shed 4 bases, and the junction held 12 bases outside the gene matches. This CDR3 contains 18 residues. Germline CDR1 reads SGHVS; CDR2 reads FNYEAQ. Written as DNA, the CDR3 is TGTGCCAGCAGCTTAGGAGTTAGCGGGAGGGCTGGTATTTACGAGCAGTACTTC. Residues: CASSLGVSGRAGIYEQYF.

This clone turned up a few times. V is TRBV7-9 and J is TRBJ1-4, with D unresolved. V lost 0 bases to trimming and J lost 3 bases, with 5 bases between them. The length of the CDR3 is 14 residues. Looked up from germline, CDR1 is SEHNR and CDR2 is FQNEAQ (reference sequence). The CDR3, as DNA: TGTGCCAGCAGCTTAGCCGGGGCTAATGAAAAACTGTTTTTT. Residues: CASSLAGANEKLFF.

Details on this clone: This sequence is one base from a far larger clone and is likely a read error. The V call is TRBV28, the J call TRBJ2-7, with 9 nucleotides matching TRBD1. The end of the DNA is better explained by TRBJ2-1, so the J call may be wrong. Germline lookup yields CDR1 MDHEN and CDR2 SYDVKM. The CDR3 is 17 residues long. DNA for the CDR3: TGTGCCAGCAGTCCGCTCTTCGGGACAGGGTTCCACAATGAGCAGTTCTTC. Its protein product is CASSPLFGTGFHNEQFF.

This clone occurred a few times. This chain uses TRBV2 with TRBJ2-3; D is possibly TRBD2 (6 bases). Per germline, CDR1 SNHLY and CDR2 FYNNEI. CDR3 size: 15 residues. The V end was cut by 8 bases, the J end by 0 bases, with 15 bases between. Here the CDR3 reads CASGFGGVSTDTQYF. In nucleotides, the CDR3 is TGTGCCAGCGGGTTTGGAGGGGTCAGCACAGATACGCAGTATTTT.

The V gene is TRBV5-4, the J gene TRBJ2-3, with 15 bases that match TRBD2. Germline V gene lookup returns CDR1 SGHNT and CDR2 YYREEE (reference sequence). The CDR3 extends over 16 amino acids. V shed 5 bases and J 5 bases; nucleotides not matched to a gene: 6. The CDR3: CASSSGLAGGVDTQYF. CDR3 sequence (DNA): TGTGCCAGCAGTTCCGGACTAGCGGGAGGGGTAGATACGCAGTATTTT.

V gene TRBV29-1 combines with J gene TRBJ1-1, with 8 nucleotides matching TRBD1. The germline gives CDR1 SQVTM, CDR2 ANQGSEA. CDR3 length equals 11 residues. J was trimmed by 3 bases and V by 6 bases; bases with no gene match: 0. The CDR3 bases are TGCAGCGTGGGACAGGACACTGAAGCTTTCTTT. Protein product: CSVGQDTEAFF.

The gene calls are TRBV15 and TRBJ2-1, with a weak D call TRBD2 (6 bases). The CDR3 is 16 residues long. Between the trimmed V and J ends, which lost 3 bases and 0 bases, there was a span of 12 bases. Germline V gene lookup returns CDR1 LNHNV and CDR2 YYDKDF (reference sequence). CDR3 in DNA: TGTGCCACCAGCAGGAGACTGGGGGGCTCCTACAATGAGCAGTTCTTC. Encoded protein: CATSRRLGGSYNEQFF.

A note on this clone: One base separates it from a far larger clone, so it is likely a read error. The identical CDR3 is also encoded by other nucleotide sequences in the sample. This rearrangement joins TRBV11-2 to TRBJ1-1; TRBD1 might be the D (5 bases). The CDR3 runs 12 residues. Germline CDR1 SGHAT, CDR2 FQNNGV. Trimming cost V 5 bases and J 7 bases, with 11 bases left between them. CDR3 nucleotides: TGTGCCAGCAGCCCCGACAGAGATGAAGCTTTCTTT. This gives the protein CASSPDRDEAFF.

This clone was seen only once. The genes are TRBV30 and TRBJ1-6, with 8 bases that match TRBD1. The CDR3 loop spans 12 amino acids. From germline, CDR1 is GTSNPN and CDR2 SVGIG (reference sequence). DNA of the CDR3: TGTGCGTCGGACAGGGATAATTCACCCCTCCACTTT. It codes for CASDRDNSPLHF.